These 19 T cell receptor beta chains originate from one sample sequenced in a study of blood T cell repertoires in COVID-19. Only in-frame clones appear in the TCRdb table, and some are missing; sequencing was by immunoSEQ multiplex PCR. The table records around 170,000 clones, around 83% of them present only once. Sequencing used peripheral blood. Receptor source: a human donor in a cohort sampled during active COVID-19.

V gene TRBV5-4 combines with J gene TRBJ1-4; 7 positions match TRBD1. The CDR3 covers 16 residues. With V trimmed by 0 bases and J by 5 bases, 7 bases remained unmatched. Germline V CDR1 and CDR2: SGHNT, YYREEE (reference sequence). CDR3 nucleotide sequence: TGTGCCAGCAGCTTGGAGAGGGGGCAACTAAATGAAAAACTGTTTTTT. It is translated as CASSLERGQLNEKLFF.

The table lists this clone with a few counts. This chain joins TRBV4-3 and TRBJ2-5; TRBD1 is a possible D gene (5 bases). Germline V gene data show CDR1 as LGHNA and CDR2 as YSLEER. V dropped 1 base and J dropped 5 bases, with 17 bases sitting between them. The CDR3 is 16 amino acids. CDR3 loop: CASSQAPFQGAETQYF. The DNA of the CDR3 is TGCGCCAGCAGCCAAGCTCCGTTCCAGGGCGCCGAGACCCAGTACTTC.

As regards this clone: This specimen includes other DNA sequences encoding the same CDR3. V usage is TRBV19 and J usage is TRBJ1-1; D not certain. Germline loops: CDR1 LNHDA, CDR2 SQIVND (reference sequence). The CDR3 loop spans 13 amino acids. V dropped 2 bases and J dropped 1 base, with 5 bases sitting between them. CDR3 region: CASSIPGNTEAFF. The CDR3 bases are TGTGCCAGTAGTATACCAGGGAACACTGAAGCTTTCTTT. Full variable domain (missing parts from reference TRBV19 and TRBJ1-1): DGGITQSPKYLFRKEGQNVTLSCEQNLNHDAMYWYRQDPGQGLRLIYYSQIVNDFQKGDIAEGYSVSREKKESFPLTVTSAQKNPTAFYLCASSIPGNTEAFFGQGTRLTVV.

There are a few counts of this clone. CDR3 bases: TGTGCCAGCAGTCGACAGGGGGCGTCCCGTACTGAAGCTTTCTTT. Its protein is CASSRQGASRTEAFF. The V call is TRBV6-2 or TRBV6-3, the J call TRBJ1-1; TRBD1 aligns across 10 bases. Germline V CDR1 and CDR2: MNHEY, SVGEGT. Trimming at V came to 5 bases and at J to 5 bases, leaving 8 bases not matched to a gene. The CDR3 runs to 15 residues.

The chain couples TRBV10-3 to TRBJ1-2; TRBD1 might be the D (6 bases). V lost 6 bases, J lost 5 bases, and 16 bases lay in between. Germline V CDR1 and CDR2: ENHRY, SYGVKD. The CDR3 covers 14 residues. The CDR3 nucleotides are TGTGCCATCAGCGGACAGCCCCTTGGATATGGCTACACCTTC. This encodes CAISGQPLGYGYTF.

The chain joins TRBV5-1 to TRBJ2-5, with D hard to call. Germline CDR1 SGHRS, CDR2 YFSETQ. Trimming cost V 2 bases and J 2 bases, with 10 bases left between them. This CDR3 is 14 amino acids long. DNA for the CDR3: TGCGCCAGCAGCTTAACAACAGCTCAAGAGACCCAGTACTTC. Protein: CASSLTTAQETQYF.

The chain couples TRBV4-2 to TRBJ1-5, with no clear D. The CDR3 totals 17 residues. Germline V gene data show CDR1 as LGHNA and CDR2 as YNFKEQ. Deletions cut 1 base from V and 3 bases from J, with 16 bases between. CDR3 protein: CASSQGYRGLDNQPQHF. Written as DNA, the CDR3 is TGTGCCAGCAGCCAAGGATATCGAGGGCTGGACAATCAGCCCCAGCATTTT.

V is TRBV7-2 and J is TRBJ1-4; 7 bases fit TRBD1. Trimming at V came to 4 bases and at J to 4 bases, leaving 12 bases not matched to a gene. This CDR3 has 17 residues. CDR1 is SGHTA and CDR2 is FQGNSA in the germline V gene. CDR3 sequence reads: CASSSRTGLRINEKLFF. DNA for the CDR3: TGTGCCAGCAGCTCCCGGACAGGTTTAAGGATTAATGAAAAACTGTTTTTT. The full variable domain, completed using reference TRBV7-2 and TRBJ1-4, is GAGVSQSPSNKVTEKGKDVELRCDPISGHTALYWYRQSLGQGLEFLIYFQGNSAPDKSGLPSDRFSAERTGGSVSTLTIQRTQQEDSAVYLCASSSRTGLRINEKLFFGSGTQLSVL.

The rearrangement uses TRBV4-3 and TRBJ2-1; 10 nucleotides agree with TRBD2. In germline, CDR1 is LGHNA, CDR2 YSLEER. The CDR3 has 18 residues. The J segment lost 9 bases and the V segment lost 0 bases, leaving 14 bases of the junction unmatched. DNA of the CDR3: TGCGCCAGCAGCCAAGATCTGCCTCTAGCGGGAGTACCCATTGAGCAGTTCTTC. Amino acid sequence: CASSQDLPLAGVPIEQFF.

Concerning this clone itself: Other DNA sequences within the sample encode an identical CDR3. This chain joins TRBV18 and TRBJ2-7, with D possibly matching TRBD2 (6 bases). The germline V and J ends were trimmed by 3 bases and 4 bases, with 13 bases remaining between them. This CDR3 has 14 amino acids. The V gene's germline CDR1 is KGHSH and CDR2 LQKENI. The CDR3 here is CASSPLTSSYEQYF. In DNA, the CDR3 is TGTGCCAGCTCACCGTTGACTAGTAGTTACGAGCAGTACTTC.

The CDR3 protein is CATSDPGQGLMNEQFF. The DNA for the CDR3 is TGTGCCACCAGTGACCCCGGACAGGGACTGATGAATGAGCAGTTCTTC. The rearrangement joins TRBV24-1 to TRBJ2-1; TRBD1 matches 8 bases. Trimming cost V 4 bases and J 7 bases; bases outside gene matches: 11. The CDR3 contains 16 residues. Germline-derived CDR1 and CDR2 are KGHDR and SFDVKD.

The V call is TRBV7-9, the J call TRBJ1-4; unclear D gene. The germline V and J ends were trimmed by 5 bases and 7 bases, with 14 bases remaining between them. The CDR3 covers 14 residues. Germline assignment: CDR1 SEHNR and CDR2 FQNEAQ (reference sequence). The CDR3 DNA reads as TGTGCCAGCAGCCTCAGAGGAGTCGGTGAAAAACTGTTTTTT. Residues: CASSLRGVGEKLFF.

The chain is built from TRBV5-1 and TRBJ2-7; 11 positions match TRBD2. Germline loops: CDR1 SGHRS, CDR2 YFSETQ. Losses at the gene ends were 3 bases for V and 2 bases for J; bases not matched to a gene: 4. CDR3 length: 15 residues. The CDR3 reads CASSYIAGGAYEQYF. CDR3 sequence (DNA): TGCGCCAGCAGCTACATAGCGGGGGGGGCCTACGAGCAGTACTTC.

Here the CDR3 DNA reads TGTGCCAGCAGCCAAGAGTTAGGACAGGATAGTGGCTACACCTTC. Protein sequence: CASSQELGQDSGYTF. The V and J genes are TRBV3-1 (or the pseudogene TRBV3-2) and TRBJ1-2; 7 positions agree with TRBD1. V was clipped by 0 bases and J by 7 bases; unmatched bases: 8. The CDR3 is made up of 15 amino acids. Germline V gene data show CDR1 as LGHDT and CDR2 as YNNKEL (reference sequence).

This clone was recorded a few times. The chain uses TRBV10-1 and TRBJ2-1, with 8 bases matching TRBD2. This CDR3 is 15 amino acids long. V gave up 4 bases and J gave up 4 bases; unmatched junction bases: 6. Germline assignment: CDR1 WNHNN and CDR2 SYGVQD (reference sequence). The CDR3 spells CASSVSSGYYNEQFF. The CDR3 DNA is TGCGCCAGCAGTGTGTCTAGCGGGTATTACAATGAGCAGTTCTTC.

In its sample, this clone was seen a few times. The chain is built from TRBV10-1 and TRBJ2-7, with TRBD2 matching 15 bases. The germline V gene has CDR1 WNHNN and CDR2 SYGVQD (reference sequence). V lost 11 bases and J lost 4; bases outside the gene matches: 9. The CDR3 has 15 residues. The CDR3 nucleotides are TGCGCCTCCCGGACTAGCGGGAGGGCCAGGTACGAGCAGTACTTC. Translation: CASRTSGRARYEQYF.

This clone was seen more than once but under ten times. The rearrangement links TRBV5-8 to TRBJ2-7, with 12 nucleotides matching TRBD2. V shed 3 bases, J shed 2 bases, and the junction held 3 bases outside the gene matches. Per germline, CDR1 SGHTS and CDR2 YDEGEE. The CDR3 runs to 15 residues. The CDR3 bases are TGTGCCAGCAGCTATCGGACTAGCGGGGCCTACGAGCAGTACTTC. The encoded protein is CASSYRTSGAYEQYF.

As concerns this clone: This CDR3 is also generated by other DNA sequences in the sample. CDR3 coding DNA: TGCGCCAGCAGCCAGGGACAGAACACTGAAGCTTTCTTT. Its protein is CASSQGQNTEAFF. V and J are TRBV4-1 and TRBJ1-1; D perhaps matches TRBD1 (6 bases). V lost 3 bases and J 1 base, leaving 6 bases between the germline ends. Germline V gene data show CDR1 as MGHRA and CDR2 as YSYEKL. The CDR3 loop spans 13 amino acids.

In its sample, this clone was seen a few times. The chain joins TRBV7-9 to TRBJ2-7; 7 positions agree with TRBD1. Germline V gene data show CDR1 as SEHNR and CDR2 as FQNEAQ (reference sequence). V shed 6 bases and J 3 bases; nucleotides not matched to a gene: 11. This CDR3 is 15 amino acids long. CDR3 sequence (DNA): TGTGCCAGCAGTTCCGGGACAGTCAACCACTACGAGCAGTACTTC. Translation gives CASSSGTVNHYEQYF.